The next 20 T cell receptor beta chains were all read from a single sample in a study of T cell responses to AZD1222 COVID-19 vaccine. Sequencing used immunoSEQ multiplex PCR; TCRdb keeps in-frame clones, though not all of them. The data show around 140,000 clones, about 92% seen once. The sample here was peripheral blood, taken after recovery from COVID-19. All receptors derive from an adult who had recovered from COVID-19.

The genes are TRBV29-1 and TRBJ2-7, with a tentative D call TRBD2 (6 bases). This CDR3 is 12 amino acids long. Germline V gene data show CDR1 as SQVTM and CDR2 as ANQGSEA. V lost 3 bases, J lost 7 bases, and 13 bases lay in between. The CDR3 region is CSVDGGAGEQYF. The CDR3 DNA reads TGCAGCGTTGACGGAGGGGCAGGGGAGCAGTACTTC.

CDR3 DNA: TGTGCCAGCAGCCAAGAAGGAAGGGACCCGCGGGTCTACGAGCAGTACTTC. This translates into CASSQEGRDPRVYEQYF. The gene calls are TRBV4-2 and TRBJ2-7; D tentatively fits TRBD1 or TRBD2 (5 bases each). Germline CDR1 is LGHNA and CDR2 is YNFKEQ. This CDR3 region has 17 residues. V was pared by 0 bases and J by 3 bases, with 18 bases between.

The chain has TRBV9 and TRBJ2-7; 7 nucleotides match TRBD2. The CDR3 loop spans 18 amino acids. Germline CDR1 SGDLS, CDR2 YYNGEE. V lost 3 bases to trimming and J lost 1 base; unmatched junction nucleotides: 16. The CDR3 reads CASSGSQGLPSGSYEQYF. The CDR3 nucleotides read TGTGCCAGCAGCGGATCTCAGGGACTACCCTCGGGGTCCTACGAGCAGTACTTC.

V usage is TRBV9 and J usage is TRBJ2-5, with D perhaps matching TRBD2 (5 bases). Trimming pared 0 bases from V and 5 bases from J, leaving 11 bases between. CDR1 is SGDLS and CDR2 is YYNGEE in the germline V gene. CDR3 length: 14 residues. CDR3 loop: CASSVASGKETQYF. CDR3 nucleotide sequence: TGTGCCAGCAGCGTAGCCTCGGGGAAGGAGACCCAGTACTTC.

V gene TRBV7-3 combines with J gene TRBJ2-3; D tentatively fits TRBD1 or TRBD2 (5 bases each). Trimming took 2 bases from V and 4 from J, leaving 16 bases between them. The CDR3 runs to 16 residues. Per the germline V gene, CDR1 is SGHTA and CDR2 is FQGTGA. CDR3 nucleotides: TGTGCCAGCAGCTTAGGGACCCCGGGGCAGGCAGATACGCAGTATTTT. Translation: CASSLGTPGQADTQYF.

The rearrangement uses TRBV4-1 and TRBJ2-1, with D tentatively TRBD2 (5 bases). This CDR3 is built from 15 residues. Germline V gives CDR1 MGHRA, CDR2 YSYEKL. With 0 bases removed from V and 7 bases from J, the gap between germline ends came to 13 bases. CDR3 coding DNA: TGCGCCAGCAGCCAAGATAGATTTAGGGAGAATGAGCAGTTCTTC. Translation: CASSQDRFRENEQFF.

This chain links TRBV19 with TRBJ1-5; 10 positions match TRBD1. Losses at the gene ends were 10 bases for V and 0 bases for J; bases not matched to a gene: 9. CDR1 is LNHDA, CDR2 SQIVND, per germline (reference sequence). There are 16 residues in the CDR3. The CDR3 DNA is TGTGCCACCTCCCGGGACAGGGGTTATAGCAATCAGCCCCAGCATTTT. The encoded protein is CATSRDRGYSNQPQHF.

The rearrangement joins TRBV9 to TRBJ1-2; D is undetermined. The germline V and J ends were trimmed by 3 bases and 7 bases, with 19 bases remaining between them. This CDR3 has 15 residues. The germline gives CDR1 SGDLS, CDR2 YYNGEE. CDR3 DNA sequence: TGTGCCAGCAGCGGGGCCCCTCCCACCGGGTCTGGCTACACCTTC. Its translation is CASSGAPPTGSGYTF.

The rearrangement joins TRBV27 to TRBJ1-6, with D maybe TRBD1 (6 bases). The CDR3 has 16 amino acids. Germline V gives CDR1 MNHEY, CDR2 SMNVEV (reference sequence). Trimming shortened V by 3 bases and J by 6 bases, and 15 bases separated the two germline ends. The CDR3 sequence is CASSLGHTGINSPLHF. The CDR3 DNA reads as TGTGCCAGCAGTTTGGGACATACAGGGATTAATTCACCCCTCCACTTT.

This chain links TRBV5-1 with TRBJ2-1; TRBD2 agrees at 10 bases. From germline, CDR1 is SGHRS and CDR2 YFSETQ. CDR3 length: 18 residues. Trimming at V came to 0 bases and at J to 1 base, leaving 7 bases not matched to a gene. This CDR3 reads CASSLVLAGGSSYNEQFF. The CDR3, as DNA: TGCGCCAGCAGCTTGGTGTTAGCGGGGGGTTCGTCCTACAATGAGCAGTTCTTC.

The V call is TRBV19, the J call TRBJ2-1; possible D gene TRBD2, 5 bases. The CDR3 runs 16 residues. V shed 5 bases and J shed 0 bases, with 14 bases lying between them. Looked up from germline, CDR1 is LNHDA and CDR2 is SQIVND (reference sequence). The DNA of the CDR3 is TGTGCCAGTAGTGGCCAGGAGGCTGTCTCCTACAATGAGCAGTTCTTC. Encoded protein: CASSGQEAVSYNEQFF.

In the case of this clone: At one boundary the junction diverges from the germline segment, which might be a read error. The J gene is TRBJ2-3, the V gene TRBV24-1; no reliable D call. This CDR3 has 11 residues. The germline CDR1 and CDR2 sequences are KGHDR and SFDVKD. The CDR3 loop is CVTEDTDTQYF. The CDR3 DNA follows: TGTGTCACCGAAGACACAGATACGCAGTATTTT.

The count of this clone is one. The chain carries TRBV29-1 and TRBJ1-6, with 7 bases that match TRBD1. Germline V CDR1 and CDR2: SQVTM, ANQGSEA. This CDR3 has 13 residues. V shed 5 bases, J shed 7 bases, and the junction held 5 bases outside the gene matches. CDR3 sequence reads: CSVQGGPNSPLHF. The CDR3 DNA reads TGCAGCGTTCAGGGGGGGCCAAATTCACCCCTCCACTTT.

The chain employs TRBV7-2 and TRBJ2-1; no clear D gene. Germline assignment: CDR1 SGHTA and CDR2 FQGNSA. V lost 2 bases, J lost 7 bases, and 6 bases lay in between. The CDR3 length is 12 residues. This CDR3 is CASSLSWNEQFF. DNA for the CDR3: TGTGCCAGCAGCTTAAGCTGGAATGAGCAGTTCTTC. Full variable domain (outside the CDR3, taken from reference TRBV7-2 and TRBJ2-1): GAGVSQSPSNKVTEKGKDVELRCDPISGHTALYWYRQSLGQGLEFLIYFQGNSAPDKSGLPSDRFSAERTGGSVSTLTIQRTQQEDSAVYLCASSLSWNEQFFGPGTRLTVL.

This clone was recorded once. The chain recombines TRBV5-4 with TRBJ2-7; no clear D gene. Trimming took 4 bases from V and 3 from J, leaving 8 bases between them. The CDR3 runs 12 residues. Germline CDR1 is SGHNT and CDR2 is YYREEE (reference sequence). The CDR3 spells CASSPPGYEQYF. The CDR3 DNA reads TGTGCCAGCAGCCCACCAGGCTACGAGCAGTACTTC.

The chain employs TRBV10-3 and TRBJ2-7; 14 nucleotides align to TRBD2. The CDR3 consists of 17 residues. With 2 bases clipped from V and 4 bases from J, the junction kept 7 bases outside the gene matches. Germline V gene sequence: CDR1 ENHRY, CDR2 SYGVKD. CDR3 DNA: TGTGCCATCAGTGAGCTCGGGACTAGCGGGAGTCAGTACGAGCAGTACTTC. Protein: CAISELGTSGSQYEQYF.

The chain carries TRBV7-9 and TRBJ2-7; the D is unclear. In germline, CDR1 is SEHNR, CDR2 FQNEAQ (reference sequence). V was trimmed by 4 bases and J by 3 bases, leaving 7 bases between them. The CDR3 is made up of 12 amino acids. CDR3 coding DNA: TGTGCCAGCAGCTCCCTAATCTACGAGCAGTACTTC. This gives the protein CASSSLIYEQYF.

The chain recombines TRBV13 with TRBJ1-1, with 10 bases matching TRBD1. This CDR3 contains 20 residues. V shed 5 bases and J 0 bases; nucleotides not matched to a gene: 18. In germline, CDR1 is PRHDT, CDR2 FYEKMQ (reference sequence). For the CDR3, the DNA is TGTGCCAGCAGCCTGAGGGACAGGGGCCCCTTGGAGGATGTGAACACTGAAGCTTTCTTT. Protein sequence: CASSLRDRGPLEDVNTEAFF.

The chain links TRBV5-1 to TRBJ2-1; 9 bases fit TRBD2. V lost 4 bases and J lost 7; bases outside the gene matches: 9. Germline CDR1 and CDR2: SGHRS and YFSETQ. The CDR3 contains 15 residues. The DNA of the CDR3 is TGCGCCAGCAGCCCGTCACTAGCGGGTCAAAATGAGCAGTTCTTC. Translation: CASSPSLAGQNEQFF.

The chain uses TRBV3-1 (or the pseudogene TRBV3-2) and TRBJ2-5; 7 bases agree with TRBD2. J lost 3 bases, V lost 3 bases, and 7 bases had no gene match. Per germline, CDR1 LGHDT and CDR2 YNNKEL (reference sequence). This CDR3 is 15 amino acids long. CDR3 sequence (DNA): TGTGCCAGCAGCCAGCTACTAGCGCCTGAAGAGACCCAGTACTTC. This translates into CASSQLLAPEETQYF.